The rows below give T cell receptor beta chains drawn from one sample of a study of cytomegalovirus exposure and HLA in healthy donors. The assay was immunoSEQ multiplex PCR, and TCRdb's table has in-frame clones only and misses some. The top ten clones hold 2.5% to 3.5% of a sample with fewer than 200,000 clones, roughly four fifths of them seen once. The sequenced sample consisted of PBMCs. These receptors were obtained from a woman under 30 in good health and CMV-seropositive. The CDR3 runs from the conserved cysteine through the conserved F or W. The D gene is left open where the match is weak. Rows may omit the clone size; those that give it use once, few, many or a size class.

NA	TRBV11-3	TRBD1	TRBJ1-2	CASSYQGTDTSYGYTF	TGTGCCAGCAGCTACCAAGGGACAGATACCTCCTATGGCTACACCTTC
NA	TRBV5-1	NA	TRBJ2-1	CASSLDGNEQFF	TGCGCCAGCAGCTTGGACGGCAATGAGCAGTTCTTC
NA	TRBV19	TRBD1	TRBJ1-4	CASRDRTEKLFF	TGTGCCAGTAGGGACAGGACCGAAAAACTGTTTTTT
NA	TRBV5-4	NA	TRBJ2-3	CASSLVASANTQYF	TGTGCCAGCAGCTTGGTTGCAAGCGCTAATACGCAGTATTTT
NA	TRBV7-7	NA	TRBJ1-3	CASAPDVTGNRAGNTIYF	TGTGCCAGCGCCCCAGATGTAACGGGGAACCGGGCTGGAAACACCATATATTTT
few	TRBV5-6	NA	TRBJ2-5	CASSSPHRFQETQYF	TGTGCCAGCAGCTCACCTCACAGGTTTCAAGAGACCCAGTACTTC
NA	TRBV6-1	NA	TRBJ2-7	CASRAGLVSSYEQYF	TGTGCCAGCAGGGCAGGACTCGTCAGCTCCTACGAGCAGTACTTC
NA	TRBV9	TRBD1	TRBJ1-2	CASSAALDRGHFGYTF	TGTGCCAGCAGCGCCGCCCTGGACAGGGGGCATTTTGGCTACACCTTC
NA	TRBV2	TRBD2	TRBJ2-1	CASRGTSGGADNEQFF	TGTGCCAGCAGGGGGACTAGCGGGGGTGCTGACAATGAGCAGTTCTTC
NA	TRBV6-5	TRBD1	TRBJ2-7	CATLGQGVFYEQYF	TGTGCCACGCTTGGACAGGGAGTATTCTACGAGCAGTACTTC
NA	TRBV19	NA	TRBJ2-1	CASSITGVSYNEQFF	TGTGCCAGTAGTATAACGGGGGTGTCCTACAATGAGCAGTTCTTC
NA	TRBV7-2	TRBD2	TRBJ2-3	CASSSAVQRGDTQYF	TGTGCCAGCAGCTCAGCGGTCCAGCGGGGGGATACGCAGTATTTT
NA	TRBV11-2	TRBD1	TRBJ1-1	CASSLYRGVTEAFF	TGTGCCAGCAGCTTATACAGGGGAGTCACTGAAGCTTTCTTT
NA	TRBV4-1	NA	TRBJ1-1	CASSQAGATEAFF	TGCGCCAGCAGCCAAGCAGGGGCCACTGAAGCTTTCTTT
NA	TRBV9	NA	TRBJ2-6	CASSVAVSGANVLTF	TGTGCCAGCAGCGTAGCTGTGTCTGGGGCCAACGTCCTGACTTTC
few	TRBV20-1	NA	TRBJ1-1	CSGQLNTEAFF	TGCAGTGGACAGTTGAACACTGAAGCTTTCTTT
once	TRBV5-4	NA	TRBJ2-3	CASMLGGGATDTQYF	TGTGCCAGCATGCTCGGCGGGGGCGCCACAGATACGCAGTATTTT
NA	TRBV6-5	NA	TRBJ1-4	CASKRAGREKLFF	TGTGCCAGCAAGCGGGCAGGCCGTGAAAAACTGTTTTTT
NA	TRBV7-8	NA	TRBJ2-3	CASSFPFTDTQYF	TGTGCCAGCAGCTTCCCCTTCACAGATACGCAGTATTTT
NA	TRBV18	TRBD1	TRBJ1-2	CATSGQGGTGYTF	TGTGCCACCTCAGGACAGGGGGGAACTGGCTACACCTTC
few	TRBV6-1	TRBD1	TRBJ1-1	CASSEHRGETEAFF	TGTGCCAGCTCAGAACACAGGGGAGAGACCGAAGCTTTCTTT
NA	TRBV15	TRBD1	TRBJ1-3	CATRQGAGNTIYF	TGTGCCACCAGGCAGGGGGCTGGAAACACCATATATTTT
NA	TRBV6-1	NA	TRBJ2-7	CASNNPPTREQYF	TGTGCCAGCAACAATCCCCCGACTCGAGAGCAGTACTTC
NA	TRBV5-1	NA	TRBJ2-1	CASSLPMNNEQFF	TGCGCCAGCAGCCTCCCTATGAACAATGAGCAGTTCTTC
few	TRBV5-6	NA	TRBJ2-7	CASSRRGEQYF	TGTGCCAGCAGCCGCAGGGGCGAGCAGTACTTC
NA	TRBV11-3	NA	TRBJ1-2	CASSMKTAPSNYGYTF	TGTGCCAGCAGCATGAAGACTGCCCCCTCTAACTATGGCTACACCTTC
NA	TRBV14	NA	TRBJ2-4	CASSQAGTSLNIQYF	TGTGCCAGCAGCCAAGCCGGGACATCCTTAAACATTCAGTACTTC
NA	TRBV4-3	NA	TRBJ1-1	CASSQDPNTEAFF	TGCGCCAGCAGCCAAGATCCAAACACTGAAGCTTTCTTT
NA	TRBV6-1	NA	TRBJ1-6	CASSEVPETSPLHF	TGTGCCAGCAGTGAGGTTCCGGAGACCTCACCCCTCCACTTT
NA	TRBV6-1	NA	TRBJ1-1	CASSLQGMNTEAFF	TGTGCCAGCAGTTTACAGGGTATGAACACTGAAGCTTTCTTT
NA	TRBV12-5	NA	TRBJ2-5	CASAGERETQYF	TGTGCTAGTGCGGGGGAGCGAGAGACCCAGTACTTC
NA	TRBV19	NA	TRBJ1-5	CASSTLDGNQPQHF	TGTGCCAGTAGTACGCTTGACGGGAATCAGCCCCAGCATTTT
NA	TRBV7-9	TRBD2	TRBJ2-5	CASSGVGGEETQYF	TGTGCCAGCAGCGGAGTCGGGGGGGAAGAGACCCAGTACTTC
NA	TRBV19	TRBD1	TRBJ1-6	CASSIFGTGDSPLHF	TGTGCCAGTAGTATTTTCGGGACAGGAGATTCACCCCTCCACTTT
many	TRBV4-2	NA	TRBJ2-7	CASSQDAGAAYEQYF	TGTGCCAGCAGCCAAGATGCAGGGGCAGCCTACGAGCAGTACTTC
NA	TRBV18	TRBD2	TRBJ2-3	CASSPTSGGSDTQYF	TGTGCCAGCTCGCCAACTAGCGGGGGATCAGATACGCAGTATTTT
NA	TRBV10-3	TRBD2	TRBJ2-5	CAISRGDYRRERETQYF	TGTGCCATCAGTCGGGGGGACTACCGCCGGGAGAGGGAGACCCAGTACTTC
NA	TRBV28	NA	TRBJ1-4	CASSSGGRKLFF	TGTGCCAGCAGTTCAGGTGGAAGAAAACTGTTTTTT
NA	TRBV6-1	NA	TRBJ1-2	CASSESAGSLGYTF	TGTGCCAGCAGTGAATCGGCGGGCTCCCTAGGCTACACCTTC
many	TRBV5-1	NA	TRBJ2-5	CASRRGPREEETQYF	TGCGCCAGCCGACGCGGGCCCCGCGAGGAAGAGACCCAGTACTTC
NA	TRBV15	TRBD2	TRBJ2-3	CATSSRGGIVTDTQYF	TGTGCCACCAGCAGCCGCGGGGGGATAGTCACAGATACGCAGTATTTT
NA	TRBV6-1	NA	TRBJ1-1	CASSDTTLAGNTEAFF	TGTGCCAGCAGTGACACCACTCTGGCGGGTAACACTGAAGCTTTCTTT
NA	TRBV7-7	NA	TRBJ2-1	CASSLEQGKSEQFF	TGTGCCAGCAGCTTAGAACAGGGAAAAAGCGAGCAGTTCTTC
NA	TRBV9	TRBD2	TRBJ2-3	CASSVGRGDGTDTQYF	TGTGCCAGCAGCGTAGGACGGGGGGACGGCACAGATACGCAGTATTTT
NA	TRBV9	NA	TRBJ2-1	CASSPKGLAGYNEQFF	TGTGCCAGCAGTCCCAAGGGGCTCGCGGGGTACAATGAGCAGTTCTTC
few	TRBV18	NA	TRBJ1-5	CASSLGHSNQPQHF	TGTGCCAGCTCACTGGGCCATAGCAATCAGCCCCAGCATTTT
NA	TRBV5-4	TRBD1	TRBJ1-1	CASSLYRGTANTEAFF	TGTGCCAGCAGCTTGTACAGAGGGACAGCAAACACTGAAGCTTTCTTT
NA	TRBV2	TRBD2	TRBJ2-3	CASSASGGGTDTQYF	TGTGCCAGCAGTGCCAGCGGGGGGGGCACAGATACGCAGTATTTT
NA	TRBV7-3	TRBD2	TRBJ2-3	CASSLNPGTSGDTQYF	TGTGCCAGCAGCTTAAACCCCGGGACTAGCGGGGATACGCAGTATTTT
NA	TRBV7-2	NA	TRBJ1-1	CASSLSYSHEAFF	TGTGCCAGCAGCTTGAGCTACAGCCATGAAGCTTTCTTT
NA	TRBV2	NA	TRBJ1-6	CALCLGQSPLHF	TGTGCCCTATGCCTCGGACAGTCACCCCTCCACTTT